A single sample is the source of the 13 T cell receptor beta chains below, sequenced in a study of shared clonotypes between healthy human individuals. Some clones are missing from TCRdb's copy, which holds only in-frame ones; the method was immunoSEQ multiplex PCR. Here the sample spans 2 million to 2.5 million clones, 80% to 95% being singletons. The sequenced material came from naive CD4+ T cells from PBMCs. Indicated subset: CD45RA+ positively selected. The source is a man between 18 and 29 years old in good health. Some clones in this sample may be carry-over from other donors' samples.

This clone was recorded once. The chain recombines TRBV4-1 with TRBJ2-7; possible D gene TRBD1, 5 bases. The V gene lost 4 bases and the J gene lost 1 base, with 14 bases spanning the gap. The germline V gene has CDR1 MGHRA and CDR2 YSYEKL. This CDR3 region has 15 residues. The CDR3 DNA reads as TGCGCCAGCAGCCGGAGCCAGGGCGATTCCTACGAGCAGTACTTC. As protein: CASSRSQGDSYEQYF.

DNA for the CDR3: TGCGCCAGCACCTTAGCGGGGGCAGCCTACAATGAGCAGTTCTTC. It encodes CASTLAGAAYNEQFF. V and J are TRBV5-1 and TRBJ2-1; 9 bases are a match to TRBD2. The CDR3 sequence is 15 residues long. Unmatched junction bases numbered 6, after V lost 6 bases and J lost 2 bases. The V gene's germline CDR1 is SGHRS and CDR2 YFSETQ. Filled out from reference TRBV5-1 and TRBJ2-1, the complete variable domain reads KAGVTQTPRYLIKTRGQQVTLSCSPISGHRSVSWYQQTPGQGLQFLFEYFSETQRNKGNFPGRFSGRQFSNSRSEMNVSTLELGDSALYLCASTLAGAAYNEQFFGPGTRLTVL.

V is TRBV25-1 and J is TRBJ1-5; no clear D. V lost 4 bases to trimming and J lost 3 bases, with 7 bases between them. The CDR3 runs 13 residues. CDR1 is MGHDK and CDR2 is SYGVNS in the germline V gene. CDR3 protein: CASSGQNNQPQHF. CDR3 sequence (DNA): TGTGCCAGCAGTGGTCAGAACAATCAGCCCCAGCATTTT. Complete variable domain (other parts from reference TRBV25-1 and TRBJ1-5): EADIYQTPRYLVIGTGKKITLECSQTMGHDKMYWYQQDPGMELHLIHYSYGVNSTEKGDLSSESTVSRIRTEHFPLTLESARPSHTSQYLCASSGQNNQPQHFGDGTRLSIL.

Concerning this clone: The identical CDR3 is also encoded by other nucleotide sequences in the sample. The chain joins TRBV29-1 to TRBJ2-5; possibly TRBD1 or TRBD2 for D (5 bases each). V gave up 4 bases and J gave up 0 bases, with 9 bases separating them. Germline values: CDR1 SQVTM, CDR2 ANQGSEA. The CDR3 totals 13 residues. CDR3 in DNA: TGCAGCGTTGCGGGGCAGTACCAAGAGACCCAGTACTTC. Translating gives CSVAGQYQETQYF.

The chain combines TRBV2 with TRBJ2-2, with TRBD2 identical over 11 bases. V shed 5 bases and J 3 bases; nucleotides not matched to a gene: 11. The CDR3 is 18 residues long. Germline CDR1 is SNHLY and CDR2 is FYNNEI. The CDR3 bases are TGTGCCAGCAGTTCAGCAGGTGGACTAGCGGGTTACACCGGGGAGCTGTTTTTT. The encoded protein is CASSSAGGLAGYTGELFF.

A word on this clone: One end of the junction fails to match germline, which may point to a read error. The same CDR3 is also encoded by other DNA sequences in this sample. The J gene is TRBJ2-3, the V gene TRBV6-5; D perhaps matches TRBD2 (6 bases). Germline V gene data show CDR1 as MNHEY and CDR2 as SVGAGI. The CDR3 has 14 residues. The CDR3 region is CASSRRRGTDTQYF. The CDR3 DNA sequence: TGTGCCAGCAGCCGACGGCGGGGCACGGATACGCAGTATTTT.

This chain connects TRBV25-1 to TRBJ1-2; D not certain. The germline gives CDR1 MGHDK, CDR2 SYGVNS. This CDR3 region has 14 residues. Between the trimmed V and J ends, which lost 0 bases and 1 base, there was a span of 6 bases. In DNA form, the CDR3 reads TGTGCCAGCAGTGAATACGGCTTTAACTATGGCTACACCTTC. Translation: CASSEYGFNYGYTF.

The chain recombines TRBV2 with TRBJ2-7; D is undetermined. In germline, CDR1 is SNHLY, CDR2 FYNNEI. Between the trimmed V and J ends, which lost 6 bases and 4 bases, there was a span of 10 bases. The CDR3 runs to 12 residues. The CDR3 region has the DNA TGTGCCAGCAGGGTGGTCCTTTACGAGCAGTACTTC. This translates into CASRVVLYEQYF.

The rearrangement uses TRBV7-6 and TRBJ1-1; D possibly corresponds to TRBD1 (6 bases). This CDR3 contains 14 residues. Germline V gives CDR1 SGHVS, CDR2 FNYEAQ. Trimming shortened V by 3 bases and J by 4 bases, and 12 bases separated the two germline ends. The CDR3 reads CASSFGTGSTEAFF. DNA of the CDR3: TGTGCCAGCAGCTTTGGAACAGGGAGCACTGAAGCTTTCTTT.

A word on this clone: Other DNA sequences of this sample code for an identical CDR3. The chain's CDR3 is CASSPGVGATNEKLFF. CDR3 bases: TGTGCCAGCTCACCGGGGGTCGGGGCAACTAATGAAAAACTGTTTTTT. J is TRBJ1-4 and V is TRBV18; perhaps TRBD1 as D (5 bases). Trimming shortened V by 3 bases and J by 0 bases, and 11 bases separated the two germline ends. Germline V lookup: CDR1 KGHSH, CDR2 LQKENI. The CDR3 has 16 amino acids.

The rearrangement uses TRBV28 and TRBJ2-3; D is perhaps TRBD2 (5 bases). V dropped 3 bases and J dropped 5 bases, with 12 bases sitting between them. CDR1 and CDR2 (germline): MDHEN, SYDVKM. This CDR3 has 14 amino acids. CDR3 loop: CASSLGGSLDTQYF. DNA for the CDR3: TGTGCCAGCAGTTTGGGTGGGAGTCTAGATACGCAGTATTTT.

CDR3 bases: TGTGCCAGCAGCGCCGTCCCTAGCACAGATACGCAGTATTTT. The encoded protein is CASSAVPSTDTQYF. The chain uses TRBV9 and TRBJ2-3; D remains ambiguous. CDR1 is SGDLS and CDR2 is YYNGEE in the germline V gene. The CDR3 has 14 residues. The ends were cut back, 3 bases at V and 0 bases at J, with 8 bases in the middle.

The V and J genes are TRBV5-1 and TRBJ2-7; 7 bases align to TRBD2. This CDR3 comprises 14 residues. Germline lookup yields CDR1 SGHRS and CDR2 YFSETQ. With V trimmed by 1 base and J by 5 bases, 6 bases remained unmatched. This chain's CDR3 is CASSLSGGKNEQYF. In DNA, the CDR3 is TGCGCCAGCAGCTTGTCCGGGGGGAAAAACGAGCAGTACTTC.